Listed below are T cell receptor beta chains from one sample, sequenced in a study of shared clonotypes between healthy human individuals. TCRdb keeps only in-frame clones here, not all; method: immunoSEQ multiplex PCR. This table holds over a million clones, roughly 97% found once. The sample was naive CD4+ T cells sorted from blood. The receptors were gathered from a man between 25 and 39 years old in good health. The CDR3 runs from the conserved cysteine through the conserved F or W. A D gene is named only where the DNA matches it firmly. Part of the rows lack a size; the others show once, few, many or a class for expanded clones.

once	.	TRBV7-2	TRBJ2-7	CASSPRLQLSYEQYF	TGTGCCAGCAGCCCCAGACTCCAACTCTCCTACGAGCAGTACTTC
.	.	TRBV18	TRBJ1-4	CASSPGRGEKLFF	TGTGCCAGCTCACCAGGGCGGGGCGAAAAACTGTTTTTT
.	TRBD1	TRBV18	TRBJ2-7	CASSLLAGTGGYEQYF	TGTGCCAGCTCATTACTAGCCGGGACAGGGGGCTACGAGCAGTACTTC
.	.	TRBV5-6	TRBJ2-3	CASSGRGGGTPVDTQYF	TGTGCCAGCAGCGGAAGAGGGGGAGGCACACCAGTGGATACGCAGTATTTT
.	.	TRBV28	TRBJ1-3	CASSPQGFSGNTIYF	TGTGCCAGCAGCCCACAGGGATTCTCTGGAAACACCATATATTTT
.	.	TRBV11-3	TRBJ2-4	CASSLGQGGNIQYF	TGTGCCAGCAGCTTAGGACAGGGAGGCAACATTCAGTACTTC
.	.	TRBV6-6	TRBJ2-5	CASTRGGQGKETQYF	TGTGCCAGCACTAGGGGGGGGCAAGGGAAAGAGACCCAGTACTTC
.	.	TRBV30	TRBJ2-3	CAWSVTTSTDTQYF	TGTGCCTGGAGTGTAACCACTAGCACAGATACGCAGTATTTT
once	.	TRBV7-2	TRBJ1-2	CASSLSSGNYGYTF	TGTGCCAGCAGCTTATCAAGCGGGAACTATGGCTACACCTTC
.	TRBD1	TRBV10-3	TRBJ2-7	CAIKRQGAPYEQYF	TGTGCCATCAAGAGACAGGGAGCCCCCTACGAGCAGTACTTC
.	TRBD2	TRBV9	TRBJ2-1	CASSVGASGSYNEQFF	TGTGCCAGCAGCGTAGGCGCTAGCGGCTCCTACAATGAGCAGTTCTTC
.	.	TRBV5-1	TRBJ2-1	CASSLERSGPSYNEQFF	TGCGCCAGCAGCTTGGAGAGGTCGGGACCCTCCTACAATGAGCAGTTCTTC
.	.	TRBV18	TRBJ1-2	CASSPSSDFRYGYTF	TGTGCCAGCTCACCTTCGAGTGATTTCCGCTATGGCTACACCTTC
.	.	TRBV7-8	TRBJ2-7	CATTWGRGVYEQYF	TGTGCCACCACCTGGGGCAGGGGCGTATACGAGCAGTACTTC
.	.	TRBV7-2	TRBJ1-1	CASSLALSRLEAFF	TGTGCCAGCAGCTTAGCGCTTTCGAGACTTGAAGCTTTCTTT
.	TRBD2	TRBV5-1	TRBJ2-3	CASSFGLAGDSDTQYF	TGCGCCAGCAGCTTTGGCCTAGCGGGTGATTCAGATACGCAGTATTTT
.	.	TRBV15	TRBJ1-5	CATSRELQGGQPQHF	TGTGCCACCAGCAGGGAACTACAGGGAGGTCAGCCCCAGCATTTT
.	.	TRBV10-1	TRBJ2-7	CASSEGGTTYEQYF	TGCGCCAGCAGTGAAGGCGGGACCACCTACGAGCAGTACTTC
.	TRBD2	TRBV11-2	TRBJ2-7	CASSYIPTSGVSYEQYF	TGTGCCAGCAGCTATATACCGACTAGCGGGGTCTCCTACGAGCAGTACTTC
.	.	TRBV7-5	TRBJ2-5	CVRSLRTGAFFQETQYF	TGTGTCAGAAGCTTAAGGACAGGGGCCTTCTTCCAAGAGACCCAGTACTTC
.	.	TRBV9	TRBJ2-5	CASSVGYQETQYF	TGTGCCAGCAGCGTCGGGTACCAAGAGACCCAGTACTTC
.	TRBD1	TRBV18	TRBJ1-1	CASSPLPRGSEAFF	TGTGCCAGCTCACCACTTCCCAGGGGGTCTGAAGCTTTCTTT
.	TRBD2	TRBV14	TRBJ2-5	CASRAKATSGSGETQYF	TGTGCCAGCAGGGCTAAAGCGACTAGCGGGAGCGGGGAGACCCAGTACTTC
.	TRBD2	TRBV12-5	TRBJ2-3	CASGLASTSGLSTDTQYF	TGTGCTAGTGGTTTGGCCTCGACTAGCGGGCTTAGCACAGATACGCAGTATTTT
.	.	TRBV5-8	TRBJ1-2	CASSFPGLGYGYTF	TGTGCCAGCAGCTTTCCAGGGCTGGGGTATGGCTACACCTTC
.	TRBD1	TRBV7-2	TRBJ2-5	CASSLGTGQETQYF	TGTGCCAGCAGCTTAGGGACAGGTCAAGAGACCCAGTACTTC
.	.	TRBV6-5	TRBJ1-1	CASSYFPGKATEAFF	TGTGCCAGCAGTTACTTCCCAGGCAAGGCCACTGAAGCTTTCTTT
.	.	TRBV4-3	TRBJ2-7	CASSQDFNRAYSYEQYF	TGCGCCAGCAGCCAAGATTTCAACAGGGCCTACTCCTACGAGCAGTACTTC
.	.	TRBV6-5	TRBJ1-2	CASSYRAEDYGYTF	TGTGCCAGCAGTTACCGAGCTGAGGACTATGGCTACACCTTC